Listed below are T cell receptor beta chains from one sample, sequenced in a study of blood T cell repertoires in COVID-19. Method: immunoSEQ multiplex PCR; TCRdb's copy keeps in-frame clones and lacks some. The sample has 110,000 to 150,000 clones; 80% to 90% are singletons. Sequencing was done on a sample of peripheral blood. Source of these receptors: a woman aged 45-65 years with acute or convalescent COVID-19. CDR3s include the opening cysteine and the closing phenylalanine or tryptophan. A D gene is named only where the DNA matches it firmly. Size values are once, few and many counts, or a class for expanded clones, and some rows have none.

J gene: TRBJ1-6; D gene: .; V gene: TRBV5-1; clone size: .; CDR3 length: 16; CDR3 DNA: TGCGCCAGCAGCTTGGGAGGGGGGGTTGGTAATTCACCCCTCCACTTT; CDR3 protein: CASSLGGGVGNSPLHF
J gene: TRBJ2-1; D gene: .; V gene: TRBV11-3; clone size: .; CDR3 length: 14; CDR3 DNA: TGTGCCAGCAGCGTTTCGGGGAAAAACAATGAGCAGTTCTTC; CDR3 protein: CASSVSGKNNEQFF
J gene: TRBJ1-2; D gene: TRBD1; V gene: TRBV12-3/TRBV12-4; clone size: .; CDR3 length: 13; CDR3 DNA: TGTGCCAGCAGGGGGGACAGTAACTATGGCTACACCTTC; CDR3 protein: CASRGDSNYGYTF
J gene: TRBJ2-4; D gene: TRBD2; V gene: TRBV10-1; clone size: .; CDR3 length: 16; CDR3 DNA: TGCGCCAGCAGTGATGGGGTAGCGGGAGGGGGGAACATTCAGTACTTC; CDR3 protein: CASSDGVAGGGNIQYF
J gene: TRBJ1-6; D gene: .; V gene: TRBV27; clone size: .; CDR3 length: 16; CDR3 DNA: TGTGCCAGCAGTTTAGAGCGCGGCAGCATAGGATCACCCCTCCACTTT; CDR3 protein: CASSLERGSIGSPLHF
J gene: TRBJ2-7; D gene: TRBD2; V gene: TRBV19; clone size: once; CDR3 length: 14; CDR3 DNA: TGTGCCAGTAGTATTGCAGCGGGAGAGGGGGAGCAGTACTTC; CDR3 protein: CASSIAAGEGEQYF
J gene: TRBJ1-3; D gene: .; V gene: TRBV2; clone size: .; CDR3 length: 16; CDR3 DNA: TGTGCCAGCAGTGTGGAGGCAGGGGCGCGAGGAAACACCATATATTTT; CDR3 protein: CASSVEAGARGNTIYF
J gene: TRBJ1-1; D gene: .; V gene: TRBV9; clone size: .; CDR3 length: 13; CDR3 DNA: TGTGCCAGCAGCCCCCCAGGGAACACTGAAGCTTTCTTT; CDR3 protein: CASSPPGNTEAFF
J gene: TRBJ1-2; D gene: .; V gene: TRBV5-1; clone size: .; CDR3 length: 13; CDR3 DNA: TGCGCCAGCAGCGACGACACAAACTATGGCTACACCTTC; CDR3 protein: CASSDDTNYGYTF
J gene: TRBJ2-7; D gene: .; V gene: TRBV3-1/TRBV3-2; clone size: .; CDR3 length: 17; CDR3 DNA: TGTGCCAGCAGCCAAGATCTGGCAAGCCTCACCGGGGGCGAGCAGTACTTC; CDR3 protein: CASSQDLASLTGGEQYF
J gene: TRBJ2-1; D gene: TRBD1; V gene: TRBV28; clone size: .; CDR3 length: 15; CDR3 DNA: TGTGCCAGCAGTTTAGACAGGGGCGCCTACAATGAGCAGTTCTTC; CDR3 protein: CASSLDRGAYNEQFF
J gene: TRBJ1-1; D gene: .; V gene: TRBV29-1; clone size: once; CDR3 length: 14; CDR3 DNA: TGCAGCGTTGAAGGTCGGGGAGGGAGCACTGAAGCTTTCTTT; CDR3 protein: CSVEGRGGSTEAFF
J gene: TRBJ2-3; D gene: .; V gene: TRBV7-9; clone size: .; CDR3 length: 14; CDR3 DNA: TGTGCCAGCGTCGGGGAGCGGAGCACAGATACGCAGTATTTT; CDR3 protein: CASVGERSTDTQYF
J gene: TRBJ1-1; D gene: TRBD1; V gene: TRBV7-3; clone size: .; CDR3 length: 15; CDR3 DNA: TGTGCCAGCAGCTTAAGCGCAGGGGGCTATACTGAAGCTTTCTTT; CDR3 protein: CASSLSAGGYTEAFF
J gene: TRBJ2-3; D gene: TRBD2; V gene: TRBV19; clone size: .; CDR3 length: 15; CDR3 DNA: TGTGCCAGTAGGACCCATAGCGGGAGGGAAGATACGCAGTATTTT; CDR3 protein: CASRTHSGREDTQYF
J gene: TRBJ2-2; D gene: .; V gene: TRBV9; clone size: .; CDR3 length: 16; CDR3 DNA: TGTGCCAGCAGCGTAGGGGCCGGACTCGACACCGGGGAGCTGTTTTTT; CDR3 protein: CASSVGAGLDTGELFF
J gene: TRBJ1-2; D gene: .; V gene: TRBV7-9; clone size: .; CDR3 length: 13; CDR3 DNA: TGTGCCAGCAGCTTAGACGCAGGGCTGGGCTACACCTTC; CDR3 protein: CASSLDAGLGYTF
J gene: TRBJ1-4; D gene: TRBD1; V gene: TRBV7-2; clone size: .; CDR3 length: 14; CDR3 DNA: TGTGCCAGCAGACAGGGGCCCGCTAATGAAAAACTGTTTTTT; CDR3 protein: CASRQGPANEKLFF
J gene: TRBJ2-1; D gene: .; V gene: TRBV10-1; clone size: .; CDR3 length: 17; CDR3 DNA: TGCGCCAGCGAGGGGGTTCTGACTGGACGCTCCTACAATGAGCAGTTCTTC; CDR3 protein: CASEGVLTGRSYNEQFF
J gene: TRBJ1-1; D gene: .; V gene: TRBV6-5; clone size: .; CDR3 length: 14; CDR3 DNA: TGTGCCAGCAGTAAGACATTCCGGAACACTGAAGCTTTCTTT; CDR3 protein: CASSKTFRNTEAFF
J gene: TRBJ2-5; D gene: .; V gene: TRBV7-2; clone size: .; CDR3 length: 16; CDR3 DNA: TGTGCCAGCAGCATCGAAGCACCCAGGGGGGCAGAGACCCAGTACTTC; CDR3 protein: CASSIEAPRGAETQYF
J gene: TRBJ2-3; D gene: TRBD1; V gene: TRBV19; clone size: .; CDR3 length: 16; CDR3 DNA: TGTGCCAGTAGTATAGCAGGGGGCGCCTCCACAGATACGCAGTATTTT; CDR3 protein: CASSIAGGASTDTQYF
J gene: TRBJ2-7; D gene: TRBD2; V gene: TRBV20-1; clone size: .; CDR3 length: 14; CDR3 DNA: TGCAGTGCTAGTGGGACTACCACCGCATCCGAGCAGTACTTC; CDR3 protein: CSASGTTTASEQYF
J gene: TRBJ2-1; D gene: TRBD2; V gene: TRBV6-5; clone size: .; CDR3 length: 16; CDR3 DNA: TGTGCCAGCAGTTACAGGGGGACTAGGACCTACAATGAGCAGTTCTTC; CDR3 protein: CASSYRGTRTYNEQFF
J gene: TRBJ2-7; D gene: .; V gene: TRBV6-6; clone size: .; CDR3 length: 12; CDR3 DNA: TGTGCCAGCAGTTACAGGGGAGGCGAGCAGTACTTC; CDR3 protein: CASSYRGGEQYF
J gene: TRBJ2-7; D gene: .; V gene: TRBV18; clone size: .; CDR3 length: 15; CDR3 DNA: TGTGCCAGCTCACCCGAACACGGAGCGCTCTACGAGCAGTACTTC; CDR3 protein: CASSPEHGALYEQYF
J gene: TRBJ1-5; D gene: TRBD1; V gene: TRBV18; clone size: .; CDR3 length: 15; CDR3 DNA: TGTGCCAGCTCACCACTCGGACAGGGTAAACAGCCCCAGCATTTT; CDR3 protein: CASSPLGQGKQPQHF
J gene: TRBJ1-1; D gene: .; V gene: TRBV6-5; clone size: .; CDR3 length: 13; CDR3 DNA: TGTGCCAGCAGTAAAATGGCGGACACTGAAGCTTTCTTT; CDR3 protein: CASSKMADTEAFF
J gene: TRBJ1-5; D gene: TRBD1; V gene: TRBV28; clone size: .; CDR3 length: 17; CDR3 DNA: TGTGCCAGCAGTTTAATAGGGGGCCAGGGGCACAATCAGCCCCAGCATTTT; CDR3 protein: CASSLIGGQGHNQPQHF
J gene: TRBJ1-2; D gene: TRBD1; V gene: TRBV7-9; clone size: once; CDR3 length: 13; CDR3 DNA: TGTGCCAGCAGCCAGGACAGGGTTGATGGCTACACCTTC; CDR3 protein: CASSQDRVDGYTF
J gene: TRBJ2-1; D gene: .; V gene: TRBV9; clone size: .; CDR3 length: 16; CDR3 DNA: TGTGCCAGCAGCGTAGGGGGGAGGCAGGTTTACAATGAGCAGTTCTTC; CDR3 protein: CASSVGGRQVYNEQFF